One and the same sample provided the 10 T cell receptor beta chains below, sequenced in a study of blood T cell repertoires in COVID-19. Using immunoSEQ multiplex PCR, the repertoire was profiled, and TCRdb retains in-frame clones only, with some absent. The table has approximately 350,000 clones, 89% seen once; the top ten hold about 3%. The material sequenced was peripheral blood. These receptors originate from a woman in her thirties with COVID-19, enrolled during active disease.

Of note for this clone: The same CDR3 also results from other DNA sequences found in this sample. The DNA for the CDR3 is TGTGCCAGCAGCCCCGGACTAGCGGGGGAGACCCAGTACTTC. This translates into CASSPGLAGETQYF. The gene calls are TRBV5-6 and TRBJ2-5, with TRBD2 matching over 12 bases. Germline V gene sequence: CDR1 SGHDT, CDR2 YYEEEE. The CDR3 contains 14 residues. V lost 4 bases, J lost 5 bases, and 3 bases stayed unmatched.

This chain links TRBV2 with TRBJ1-4, with D perhaps matching TRBD1 (6 bases). Germline V lookup: CDR1 SNHLY, CDR2 FYNNEI. The length of the CDR3 is 12 residues. Trimming shortened V by 6 bases and J by 7 bases, and 9 bases separated the two germline ends. In DNA, the CDR3 is TGTGCCAGCAGAATGACAGGTGAAAAACTGTTTTTT. This codes for CASRMTGEKLFF.

The V and J genes are TRBV29-1 and TRBJ2-5; 8 bases align to TRBD1. J gave up 4 bases and V 6 bases, and 7 bases lay outside the gene matches. Germline CDR1 reads SQVTM; CDR2 reads ANQGSEA. This CDR3 has 13 residues. The CDR3 loop reads CSVTEGTGETQYF. The CDR3 DNA is TGCAGCGTGACGGAGGGGACAGGAGAGACCCAGTACTTC.

This rearrangement joins TRBV7-9 to TRBJ2-2; weak D call: TRBD1 (6 bases). Germline V gives CDR1 SEHNR, CDR2 FQNEAQ (reference sequence). The CDR3 has 13 amino acids. V was clipped by 8 bases and J by 8 bases, with 15 bases between them. CDR3 sequence (DNA): TGTGCCAGCGGAGCAGGGGTAGTAGGGGAGCTGTTTTTT. Residues: CASGAGVVGELFF.

This clone was observed a few times. The V gene is TRBV5-1, the J gene TRBJ2-1; D might be TRBD1 (5 bases). Germline CDR1 reads SGHRS; CDR2 reads YFSETQ. V lost 0 bases, J lost 6 bases, and 7 bases lay in between. The CDR3 is 13 amino acids. This CDR3 reads CASSLDQGNEQFF. In DNA, the CDR3 is TGCGCCAGCAGCTTGGATCAGGGCAATGAGCAGTTCTTC.

This clone was recorded only once. The rearrangement links TRBV6-2 or TRBV6-3 to TRBJ1-2, with TRBD1 matching over 9 bases. CDR3 length: 13 residues. Germline V CDR1 and CDR2: MNHEY, SVGEGT. Trimming cost V 6 bases and J 6 bases; bases outside gene matches: 5. The CDR3 protein is CASSPRQGDGYTF. As DNA, the CDR3 is TGTGCCAGCAGCCCAAGACAGGGGGATGGCTACACCTTC.

In its sample, this clone was seen once. The sample holds other DNA sequences that translate to the same CDR3. The rearrangement uses TRBV28 and TRBJ1-2; 8 bases line up with TRBD1. CDR1 and CDR2 (germline): MDHEN, SYDVKM. The J segment lost 4 bases and the V segment lost 5 bases, leaving 6 bases of the junction unmatched. This CDR3 comprises 14 residues. The CDR3 is CASSLQGAGYGYTF. The CDR3 DNA reads TGTGCCAGCAGTCTCCAGGGGGCGGGCTATGGCTACACCTTC.

CDR3 sequence: CASSLNGLARAKNIQYF. The CDR3 DNA is TGTGCCAGCAGCTTAAACGGACTAGCGCGAGCCAAAAACATTCAGTACTTC. V and J are TRBV11-2 and TRBJ2-4; 9 bases are a match to TRBD2. Per the germline V gene, CDR1 is SGHAT and CDR2 is FQNNGV. The CDR3 runs 17 residues. With 2 bases clipped from V and 0 bases from J, the junction kept 5 bases outside the gene matches.

The V and J genes are TRBV18 and TRBJ1-1; TRBD1 matches at 9 bases. This CDR3 comprises 13 residues. The germline CDR1 and CDR2 sequences are KGHSH and LQKENI. V trimming: 6 bases; J trimming: 7 bases; junction bases outside the gene matches: 6. The CDR3 region is CASSQDRGVEAFF. The CDR3 DNA follows: TGTGCCAGCTCCCAGGACAGGGGTGTTGAAGCTTTCTTT. Based on the CDR3 plus reference TRBV18 and TRBJ1-1, the full variable domain is NAGVMQNPRHLVRRRGQEARLRCSPMKGHSHVYWYRQLPEEGLKFMVYLQKENIIDESGMPKERFSAEFPKEGPSILRIQQVVRGDSAAYFCASSQDRGVEAFFGQGTRLTVV.

The chain joins TRBV3-1 (or the pseudogene TRBV3-2) to TRBJ1-2; 7 positions match TRBD1. The CDR3 extends over 12 amino acids. Per the germline V gene, CDR1 is LGHDT and CDR2 is YNNKEL (reference sequence). Trimming removed 1 base from V and 8 bases from J; junction bases left unmatched: 1. The CDR3 is CASSQGQGGYTF. The CDR3 nucleotides are TGTGCCAGCAGCCAAGGACAGGGAGGCTACACCTTC.